This T cell receptor (beta chain) was recorded in a study of blood T cell repertoires in COVID-19. Study at large: Acute-phase and convalescent COVID-19 samples originated in the United States, Italy and Spain.

Repertoires were generated with immunoSEQ multiplex PCR, while TCRdb's copy carries only in-frame clones and drops some. The sample lists 440,000 or so clones, about 88% occurring once. This clone occurred once. Germline assignment: CDR1 GTSNPN and CDR2 SVGIG (reference sequence). The CDR3 runs to 14 residues. V was cut by 0 bases and J by 7 bases, with 10 bases left in between. The material sequenced was peripheral blood. The origin of this receptor is a woman aged 40 to 49 with COVID-19, enrolled during active disease. The J gene is TRBJ1-6, the V gene TRBV30; possible D gene TRBD1, 5 bases. DNA of the CDR3: TGTGCCTGGAGTGTAGCAGGGCGGAATTCACCCCTCCACTTT. It encodes CAWSVAGRNSPLHF.